These 22 T cell receptor beta chains came from one sample sequenced in a study of cytomegalovirus exposure and HLA in healthy donors. In the PCR, 60 Vbeta and 13 Jbeta primers were used. Clones were read by immunoSEQ multiplex PCR, and TCRdb kept only the in-frame ones, dropping some. The sample holds approximately 110,000 clones, around 86% seen once. The material sequenced was PBMCs. The receptors come from a man aged 30 to 45 in good health and CMV-seropositive.

There are a few counts of this clone. This sequence joins TRBV7-2 and TRBJ1-2; unclear D gene. V lost 5 bases and J lost 4, with 17 bases in between. The CDR3 covers 15 residues. CDR1 and CDR2 (germline): SGHTA, FQGNSA. CDR3 nucleotides: TGTGCCAGCAGCCTCGCTTCAGTCAGTGGCTATGGCTACACCTTC. Its translation is CASSLASVSGYGYTF.

V is TRBV4-3 and J is TRBJ2-3, with 9 positions matching TRBD2. V trimming: 2 bases; J trimming: 1 base; junction bases outside the gene matches: 7. CDR1 LGHNA and CDR2 YSLEER come from the germline V gene. The CDR3 runs 17 residues. The CDR3 sequence: CASSQQFSSGGTDTQYF. CDR3 nucleotides: TGCGCCAGCAGCCAACAATTCTCTAGCGGGGGCACAGATACGCAGTATTTT.

The J gene is TRBJ1-4, the V gene TRBV15; D gene ambiguous. V was clipped by 4 bases and J by 7 bases, with 10 bases between them. Germline-derived CDR1 and CDR2 are LNHNV and YYDKDF (reference sequence). The CDR3 is 13 residues long. The CDR3 protein is CATSTLDSEKLFF. CDR3 coding DNA: TGTGCCACCAGCACCCTCGATAGTGAAAAACTGTTTTTT.

The chain carries TRBV6-5 and TRBJ1-1; D perhaps matches TRBD1 (6 bases). Per germline, CDR1 MNHEY and CDR2 SVGAGI. The CDR3 covers 14 residues. The V end lost 4 bases, the J end lost 4 bases, and 13 bases lay between the germline ends. The CDR3 nucleotides read TGTGCCAGCAGTTCACCAGGGGCACTCACTGAAGCTTTCTTT. Its protein product is CASSSPGALTEAFF.

The gene calls are TRBV5-8 and TRBJ1-6; D unresolved. The length of the CDR3 is 15 residues. V was trimmed by 2 bases and J by 0 bases, leaving 6 bases between them. In germline, CDR1 is SGHTS, CDR2 YDEGEE. The CDR3, as DNA: TGTGCCAGCAGCTTTGGGAGCTCCTATAATTCACCCCTCCACTTT. Residues: CASSFGSSYNSPLHF.

V is TRBV7-6 and J is TRBJ2-7, with D possibly matching TRBD2 (6 bases). Germline assignment: CDR1 SGHVS and CDR2 FNYEAQ. The CDR3 spans 14 residues. V was shortened by 5 bases and J by 0 bases, with 11 bases between the two germline ends. CDR3 residues: CASSNPDYSYEQYF. CDR3 bases: TGTGCCAGCAGCAACCCGGACTACTCCTACGAGCAGTACTTC. The whole variable domain, remainder taken from reference TRBV7-6 and TRBJ2-7, is GAGVSQSPRYKVTKRGQDVALRCDPISGHVSLYWYRQALGQGPEFLTYFNYEAQQDKSGLPNDRFSAERPEGSISTLTIQRTEQRDSAMYRCASSNPDYSYEQYFGPGTRLTVT.

This chain connects TRBV18 to TRBJ1-5, with TRBD1 matching 9 bases. Germline CDR1 KGHSH, CDR2 LQKENI. After removal of 2 bases from V and 5 bases from J, the junction contained 1 base not matched to a gene. CDR3 length: 14 residues. This chain's CDR3 is CASSPRTGDQPQHF. The DNA of the CDR3 is TGTGCCAGCTCACCAAGGACAGGGGATCAGCCCCAGCATTTT.

The table lists this clone with a few counts. The genes are TRBV6-5 and TRBJ2-7; the match to TRBD2 covers 11 bases. The ends lost 2 bases at V and 4 bases at J; junction bases unmatched: 4. The germline V gene has CDR1 MNHEY and CDR2 SVGAGI. CDR3 length: 15 amino acids. DNA of the CDR3: TGTGCCAGCAGTTACCTAGCGGGGGGATGGTACGAGCAGTACTTC. It encodes CASSYLAGGWYEQYF.

This clone was seen just once. This chain joins TRBV5-1 and TRBJ2-3; weak D call: TRBD2 (7 bases). Germline CDR1 reads SGHRS; CDR2 reads YFSETQ. V dropped 0 bases and J dropped 1 base, with 12 bases sitting between them. This CDR3 region has 16 residues. The CDR3 sequence: CASSLGRGPGTDTQYF. Written as DNA, the CDR3 is TGCGCCAGCAGCTTGGGGCGGGGGCCTGGCACAGATACGCAGTATTTT.

The gene calls are TRBV27 and TRBJ2-7; 8 bases fit TRBD1. This CDR3 spans 16 amino acids. Germline CDR1 MNHEY, CDR2 SMNVEV (reference sequence). J was trimmed by 0 bases and V by 2 bases; bases with no gene match: 6. CDR3 sequence reads: CASSLPRDRNSYEQYF. The CDR3 DNA is TGTGCCAGCAGTTTACCCCGGGACAGGAACTCCTACGAGCAGTACTTC.

The rearrangement uses TRBV10-3 and TRBJ2-5, with D unresolved. CDR1 and CDR2 (germline): ENHRY, SYGVKD. V lost 6 bases, J lost 3 bases, and 5 bases lay in between. This CDR3 contains 11 residues. CDR3 loop: CAIRREETQYF. The CDR3 DNA is TGTGCCATCAGGAGAGAAGAGACCCAGTACTTC.

The table lists this clone with a few counts. This chain joins TRBV28 and TRBJ1-2, with TRBD1 identical over 10 bases. Trimming at V came to 6 bases and at J to 4 bases, leaving 5 bases not matched to a gene. Per the germline V gene, CDR1 is MDHEN and CDR2 is SYDVKM. CDR3 length: 14 amino acids. The CDR3 coding sequence is TGTGCCAGCAGGAGGGACAGGGGAGGCTATGGCTACACCTTC. Protein sequence: CASRRDRGGYGYTF.

V gene TRBV18 combines with J gene TRBJ2-2; D is unclear. The CDR3 runs to 13 residues. The V gene lost 6 bases and the J gene lost 2 bases, with 7 bases spanning the gap. Germline V gives CDR1 KGHSH, CDR2 LQKENI. CDR3 sequence reads: CASSRTNTGELFF. In nucleotides, the CDR3 is TGTGCCAGCTCGCGCACTAACACCGGGGAGCTGTTTTTT.

The chain is built from TRBV7-9 and TRBJ1-1, with TRBD1 identical over 8 bases. This CDR3 is built from 18 residues. CDR1 SEHNR and CDR2 FQNEAQ come from the germline V gene (reference sequence). With V trimmed by 4 bases and J by 2 bases, 15 bases remained unmatched. The CDR3, as DNA: TGTGCCAGCAGCTGGTCCGGGACAGGCGATACCCCAAACACTGAAGCTTTCTTT. This codes for CASSWSGTGDTPNTEAFF.

This clone has a single count. The chain is built from TRBV2 and TRBJ2-3, with 8 bases that match TRBD1. Per the germline V gene, CDR1 is SNHLY and CDR2 is FYNNEI. The CDR3 has 15 residues. Trimming at V came to 6 bases and at J to 0 bases, leaving 5 bases not matched to a gene. The CDR3 sequence: CASRSGQGSTDTQYF. The CDR3 DNA follows: TGTGCCAGCAGATCAGGACAGGGTAGCACAGATACGCAGTATTTT.

This clone is a singleton in its sample. The chain couples TRBV6-1 to TRBJ1-5; D gene ambiguous. Trimming shortened V by 6 bases and J by 4 bases, and 7 bases separated the two germline ends. In germline, CDR1 is MNHNS, CDR2 SASEGT. The CDR3 totals 12 residues. The CDR3 is CASSQVNQPQHF. The DNA of the CDR3 is TGTGCCAGCAGCCAGGTAAATCAGCCCCAGCATTTT.

The chain couples TRBV27 to TRBJ1-2; 7 nucleotides match TRBD1. Germline values: CDR1 MNHEY, CDR2 SMNVEV (reference sequence). Trimming removed 8 bases from V and 6 bases from J; junction bases left unmatched: 9. This CDR3 spans 13 amino acids. This CDR3 reads CASQQGKKNGYTF. The DNA for the CDR3 is TGTGCCAGCCAACAGGGGAAGAAGAATGGCTACACCTTC.

The rearrangement joins TRBV11-2 to TRBJ2-6; TRBD1 matches at 9 bases. CDR1 is SGHAT, CDR2 FQNNGV, per germline. V was clipped by 5 bases and J by 0 bases; unmatched bases: 8. The CDR3 extends over 18 amino acids. The CDR3 loop reads CASSGRTGALSGANVLTF. In DNA form, the CDR3 reads TGTGCCAGCAGCGGACGGACAGGGGCACTCTCTGGGGCCAACGTCCTGACTTTC.

Remarks on this clone: The junction differs from germline at one of its ends, possibly a read error. The same CDR3 can be traced to other DNA sequences in this sample. The V and J genes are TRBV25-1 and TRBJ1-6, with unresolved D. Germline V CDR1 and CDR2: MGHDK, SYGVNS. The length of the CDR3 is 15 residues. The CDR3 nucleotides read TGTGCCAGCAGTGGCCCCGGGTTTGGCTATTCCCCCCTCCACTTT. Its protein is CASSGPGFGYSPLHF.

The chain is built from TRBV19 and TRBJ2-1, with D perhaps matching TRBD2 (5 bases). The CDR3 runs to 12 residues. V was clipped by 7 bases and J by 5 bases, with 9 bases between them. In germline, CDR1 is LNHDA, CDR2 SQIVND (reference sequence). CDR3 in amino acids: CASTGTDNEQFF. The CDR3 DNA follows: TGTGCCAGTACGGGAACAGACAATGAGCAGTTCTTC.

The CDR3 nucleotides read TGTGCCAGCAGCCGGGAGGGGTGGGACACTGAAGCTTTCTTT. Its protein is CASSREGWDTEAFF. The rearrangement uses TRBV6-6 and TRBJ1-1, with D maybe TRBD1 (5 bases). The CDR3 runs to 14 residues. Germline CDR1 is MNHNY and CDR2 is SVGAGI (reference sequence). The ends were cut back, 6 bases at V and 3 bases at J, with 14 bases in the middle.

The genes are TRBV5-1 and TRBJ1-4; perhaps TRBD1 as D (5 bases). The CDR3 spans 15 residues. The germline V gene has CDR1 SGHRS and CDR2 YFSETQ. V lost 4 bases and J lost 3, with 13 bases in between. CDR3: CASSPSGMANEKLFF. CDR3 nucleotides: TGCGCCAGCAGCCCTTCAGGGATGGCTAATGAAAAACTGTTTTTT. Using reference TRBV5-1 and TRBJ1-4 for the parts outside the CDR3, the full variable domain is KAGVTQTPRYLIKTRGQQVTLSCSPISGHRSVSWYQQTPGQGLQFLFEYFSETQRNKGNFPGRFSGRQFSNSRSEMNVSTLELGDSALYLCASSPSGMANEKLFFGSGTQLSVL.